Sequencing of this T cell receptor (beta chain) was carried out in a study of tumor-infiltrating lymphocytes in oesophageal squamous cell carcinoma. TCRdb analysed the PCR reads with MiXCR anew, one entry per CDR3 protein. The sample lists over 15,000 distinct CDR3 sequences, roughly 53% occurring once. CDR1 is SGHTA, CDR2 FQGNSA, per germline. The junction had 8 bases not matched to a gene; V was cut back by 5 bases and J by 0 bases. The CDR3 totals 18 residues. The sequence was collected from a male donor with esophageal squamous cell carcinoma. The sequenced sample consisted of esophageal tumor tissue. This chain uses TRBV7-2 with TRBJ2-3; TRBD2 agrees at 13 bases. In DNA form, the CDR3 reads TGTGCCAGCAGCGCCAAACTAGCGGGAGGGCGTAGCACAGATACGCAGTATTTT. Protein product: CASSAKLAGGRSTDTQYF. Filled out from reference TRBV7-2 and TRBJ2-3, the complete variable domain reads GAGVSQSPSNKVTEKGKDVELRCDPISGHTALYWYRQSLGQGLEFLIYFQGNSAPDKSGLPSDRFSAERTGGSVSTLTIQRTQQEDSAVYLCASSAKLAGGRSTDTQYFGPGTRLTVL.